This T cell receptor (beta chain) was identified during a study of blood T cell repertoires in COVID-19 (dated by TCRdb to about 2020). Turning to the overall study: Samples covering the acute and convalescent phases of COVID-19 were provided by collaborators in the United States, Italy and Spain. The material from the prospective study consisted of cDNA or gDNA derived from T cells, B-cell-depleted T cells, or PBMCs. The dataset comprised deeply sampled blood TCRbeta repertoires from subjects exposed to, actively infected with, or recovered from COVID-19. The repertoires were released in a freely available public database intended as a resource for research on the immune response to SARS-CoV-2. Samples came from the ongoing ImmuneRACE study (first 160 participants) plus 1,254 subjects from 6 global collaborators. The sample metadata nearly always contained a de-identified subject ID, COVID-19 status, age in years and sex. Where HLA class I and class II types were available, the types were taken from metadata supplied by the sample provider, not from assay-based typing. What the authors observed across the whole study: How much clinical and demographic metadata was included differed by source and by participant, and the metadata was provided uncurated.

From cysteine to phenylalanine, the CDR3 is 16 amino acids long. Just the 48-base CDR3 DNA is kept, in frame starting at base 1. The CDR1 and CDR2 encoded by the germline V gene are SGHRS and YFSETQ. Deletion took 0 bases off V and 4 bases off J, with a span of 14 bases between the germline ends. Enrolling through a virtual design, the prospective study's participants ranged in age from about 18 to 89 years and lived across 24 United States geographic areas. In the prospective study, participants were assigned to cohorts based on the clinical history participants reported in a screening survey and a study questionnaire. A participant counted as exposed if, within 2 weeks of entering the study, that participant had been in contact with someone who had a PCR-confirmed or clinician-diagnosed COVID-19 case. In the prospective study, mobile phlebotomists collected whole blood, serum and a nasopharyngeal or oropharyngeal swab from each participant. Participants in the prospective study had the option to provide additional blood draws and questionnaires over an approximately 2-month period. Blood samples from the prospective study were shipped frozen or at room temperature prior to DNA extraction.

TCRbeta CDR3 regions were amplified from genomic DNA by means of the immunoSEQ Assay, a bias-controlled multiplex PCR. The original methods were these. Nucleated cell counts per sample were estimated from amplification of reference gene primers within the assay. Sequence reads were collapsed and filtered to measure the absolute abundance of every unique TCRbeta CDR3 rearrangement. For each sample, productive Simpson clonality was calculated by taking the square root of Simpson's diversity index across productive rearrangements. TCRdb retrieved this table from immuneACCESS and kept in-frame rearrangements only. Not all clones are present; in checked studies, unresolved V genes account for under half, and no reason is known for the remainder. Clonal size and the V and J genes are those of that table, whereas D and trimming came from the DNA. The sample table records hundreds of thousands of clones; under 90% of these occur just once. Approximately 5% of the sample comes from the top ten.

This clone has a single count. Its recognized antigen is unknown. No base-level quality is on record; no much larger clone is a single base apart. Material for sequencing was PBMCs or T cells enriched from blood (not recorded which). The chain was built from TRBV5-1 and TRBJ1-5; TRBD1 is a possible D gene, resting on 6 matching bases. The source of this sequence is a woman between 50 and 59 years old who had been exposed to COVID-19. CDR3 protein: CASSLGPTGSNQPQHF. The DNA is TGCGCCAGCAGCTTGGGACCAACAGGGAGTAATCAGCCCCAGCATTTT.